The next 21 T cell receptor beta chains were all read from a single sample in a study of CD8 T cells in seronegative destructive rheumatoid arthritis. Assay used: immunoSEQ multiplex PCR; TCRdb lists only in-frame clones, some missing. This sample has 10,000 to 15,000 clones, with under 85% found just once. The sample comprised CD8+ T cells from blood. The receptors shown here come from a woman aged 30-49 years with seronegative destructive rheumatoid arthritis.

This chain uses TRBV4-1 with TRBJ2-1; D may be TRBD1 (5 bases). Germline V gives CDR1 MGHRA, CDR2 YSYEKL. The V end was cut by 6 bases, the J end by 8 bases, with 11 bases between. The CDR3 length is 12 residues. The CDR3 reads CASSNARDEQFF. The CDR3 DNA reads TGCGCCAGCAGTAACGCCAGGGATGAGCAGTTCTTC.

The chain carries TRBV14 and TRBJ2-1; TRBD1 matches at 8 bases. This CDR3 has 17 residues. Germline loops: CDR1 SGHDN, CDR2 FVKESK. The trim removed 3 bases at V and 4 bases at J, leaving 11 bases unmatched. Here the CDR3 reads CASSHLGQGLSYNEQFF. In DNA, the CDR3 is TGTGCCAGCAGCCACCTAGGACAGGGTCTCTCTTACAATGAGCAGTTCTTC.

CDR3 sequence (DNA): TGTGCCACCGCTCCCGAGTACACTGAAGCTTTCTTT. It is translated as CATAPEYTEAFF. The chain combines TRBV6-1 with TRBJ1-1; D gene ambiguous. The CDR3 sequence is 12 residues long. Germline V gene sequence: CDR1 MNHNS, CDR2 SASEGT. The V and J ends lost 10 bases and 3 bases respectively, with 12 bases between them.

The rearrangement links TRBV7-9 to TRBJ2-2, with D unclear. Deletions cut 5 bases from V and 4 bases from J, with 11 bases between. CDR3 size: 14 residues. Germline V lookup: CDR1 SEHNR, CDR2 FQNEAQ (reference sequence). This chain's CDR3 is CASSPVLRTGELFF. CDR3 nucleotides: TGTGCCAGCAGCCCCGTCCTTCGCACCGGGGAGCTGTTTTTT.

V is TRBV11-2 and J is TRBJ1-5; the D gene is possibly TRBD1 (5 bases). The CDR3 has 13 residues. V gave up 11 bases and J gave up 2 bases, with 13 bases separating them. Per germline, CDR1 SGHAT and CDR2 FQNNGV. The CDR3 loop is CARQGIGNQPQHF. As DNA, the CDR3 is TGTGCCCGGCAGGGAATTGGCAATCAGCCCCAGCATTTT.

This chain joins TRBV6-5 and TRBJ2-7; D perhaps matches TRBD2 (5 bases). The germline V gene has CDR1 MNHEY and CDR2 SVGAGI. The CDR3 covers 12 residues. The V gene lost 11 bases and the J gene lost 3 bases, with 14 bases spanning the gap. CDR3 amino acids: CAAGRRFYEQYV. The CDR3 DNA sequence: TGTGCCGCCGGACGGAGGTTCTACGAGCAGTACGTC.

The chain uses TRBV4-1 and TRBJ1-3, with TRBD1 identical over 11 bases. This CDR3 spans 17 amino acids. V shed 6 bases and J 0 bases; nucleotides not matched to a gene: 7. Germline CDR1 MGHRA, CDR2 YSYEKL. CDR3 protein: CASRPGTGGLSGNTIYF. The CDR3 DNA follows: TGCGCCAGCAGACCCGGGACAGGGGGACTCTCTGGAAACACCATATATTTT.

The CDR3 DNA is TGCGCCAGCAGCCAACTAGTCGCCAAAAACATTCAGTACTTC. This sequence encodes CASSQLVAKNIQYF. This chain links TRBV4-1 with TRBJ2-4, with D unresolved. V lost 2 bases, J lost 1 base, and 6 bases lay in between. CDR1 is MGHRA, CDR2 YSYEKL, per germline. The CDR3 has 14 residues.

The V call is TRBV27, the J call TRBJ2-7, with unresolved D. Per the germline V gene, CDR1 is MNHEY and CDR2 is SMNVEV (reference sequence). The CDR3 sequence is 13 residues long. V gave up 8 bases and J gave up 3 bases, with 14 bases separating them. The CDR3 region is CASSDRVVYEQYF. The CDR3 coding sequence is TGTGCCAGCTCTGATCGGGTGGTCTACGAGCAGTACTTC.

The J gene is TRBJ2-3, the V gene TRBV9, with TRBD1 identical over 8 bases. Germline assignment: CDR1 SGDLS and CDR2 YYNGEE. V shed 0 bases and J 0 bases; nucleotides not matched to a gene: 6. CDR3 length equals 17 residues. As DNA, the CDR3 is TGTGCCAGCAGCGTAGATCGCCAGGGGGCAAGCACAGATACGCAGTATTTT. It translates to CASSVDRQGASTDTQYF.

This clone appeared a few times. This CDR3 is also generated by other DNA sequences in the sample. The rearrangement uses TRBV4-2 and TRBJ2-3; D possibly corresponds to TRBD2 (6 bases). V lost 0 bases and J 3 bases, leaving 10 bases between the germline ends. This CDR3 region has 15 residues. The V gene's germline CDR1 is LGHNA and CDR2 YNFKEQ. CDR3 amino acids: CASSQDPGGTDTQYF. In nucleotides, the CDR3 is TGTGCCAGCAGCCAAGACCCTGGGGGGACAGATACGCAGTATTTT.

The chain joins TRBV6-5 to TRBJ1-6; no clear D. Germline V CDR1 and CDR2: MNHEY, SVGAGI. The CDR3 has 14 residues. The germline V and J ends were trimmed by 1 base and 10 bases, with 11 bases remaining between them. CDR3 nucleotides: TGTGCCAGCAGTTACTTAGAGGGCCCGTCACCCCTCCACTTT. Amino acid sequence: CASSYLEGPSPLHF.

This clone has only a few counts. The chain combines TRBV10-3 with TRBJ2-7, with 7 bases aligning to TRBD1. This CDR3 contains 17 residues. After removal of 2 bases from V and 8 bases from J, the junction contained 18 bases not matched to a gene. CDR1 and CDR2 (germline): ENHRY, SYGVKD. CDR3 protein: CAISEAGLRTGAHQQYF. The CDR3, as DNA: TGTGCCATCAGTGAGGCAGGACTTAGGACAGGAGCGCACCAGCAGTACTTC.

This clone has only a few counts. The chain employs TRBV29-1 and TRBJ1-1; D perhaps matches TRBD1 (5 bases). Germline CDR1 SQVTM, CDR2 ANQGSEA. V was cut by 8 bases and J by 0 bases, with 10 bases left in between. CDR3 length: 12 residues. The CDR3 sequence: CSPRTLNTEAFF. The CDR3 nucleotides read TGCAGCCCACGGACACTGAACACTGAAGCTTTCTTT.

The chain employs TRBV30 and TRBJ1-2, with 7 bases identical to TRBD1. There are 13 residues in the CDR3. Germline V gives CDR1 GTSNPN, CDR2 SVGIG (reference sequence). V was pared by 1 base and J by 5 bases, with 4 bases of the junction left unmatched. The CDR3 nucleotides read TGTGCCTGGAGTGGGGGGGACAGTTATGGCTACACCTTC. This encodes CAWSGGDSYGYTF.

The genes are TRBV6-5 and TRBJ1-2, with 11 bases aligning to TRBD1. This CDR3 region has 14 residues. Germline assignment: CDR1 MNHEY and CDR2 SVGAGI. Trimming at V came to 4 bases and at J to 6 bases, leaving 4 bases not matched to a gene. CDR3: CASSWGQGDHGYTF. CDR3 nucleotides: TGTGCCAGCAGTTGGGGACAGGGGGATCATGGCTACACCTTC.

The chain employs TRBV6-1 and TRBJ2-3, with TRBD1 matching over 7 bases. The V gene end was trimmed by 5 bases and the J gene end by 1 base; junction bases not matched to a gene: 6. This CDR3 is 15 amino acids long. The germline V gene has CDR1 MNHNS and CDR2 SASEGT. The CDR3 is CASSTGAGGTDTQYF. In DNA, the CDR3 is TGTGCCAGCAGTACAGGGGCAGGAGGCACAGATACGCAGTATTTT.

This chain connects TRBV27 to TRBJ2-3, with 12 bases matching TRBD1. Trimming cost V 4 bases and J 6 bases; bases outside gene matches: 5. Germline CDR1 and CDR2: MNHEY and SMNVEV (reference sequence). This CDR3 contains 15 residues. In DNA form, the CDR3 reads TGTGCCAGCAGTTCGGGACAGGGGGCGTTTGATACGCAGTATTTT. Its protein product is CASSSGQGAFDTQYF.

This chain joins TRBV7-9 and TRBJ1-5; D gene uncertain. Per germline, CDR1 SEHNR and CDR2 FQNEAQ (reference sequence). The length of the CDR3 is 12 residues. Between the trimmed V and J ends, which lost 6 bases and 6 bases, there was a span of 9 bases. The CDR3 is CASSQTLQPQHF. The CDR3 nucleotides read TGTGCCAGCAGTCAGACACTTCAGCCCCAGCATTTT.

Only one count was recorded for this clone. The chain recombines TRBV6-6 with TRBJ2-1; tentatively, D is TRBD2 (6 bases). Germline loops: CDR1 MNHNY, CDR2 SVGAGI (reference sequence). This CDR3 is built from 16 residues. Trimming took off 4 bases at V and 6 bases at J, with 19 bases between the two ends. The CDR3 DNA reads TGTGCCAGCAGTTTAATGGACGGGGACTTGGGCAATGAGCAGTTCTTC. It specifies CASSLMDGDLGNEQFF.

This sequence joins TRBV28 and TRBJ2-2, with 7 bases identical to TRBD2. V shed 3 bases, J shed 2 bases, and the junction held 9 bases outside the gene matches. This CDR3 is 17 amino acids long. Germline lookup yields CDR1 MDHEN and CDR2 SYDVKM. CDR3 region: CASSLNLASGNTGELFF. The DNA of the CDR3 is TGTGCCAGCAGTTTGAATTTGGCTAGCGGCAACACCGGGGAGCTGTTTTTT.